Included here is one T cell receptor (beta chain) sequence, with context. This CDR3 has 14 residues. V gave up 3 bases and J gave up 9 bases, with 17 bases separating them. The data stem from a study of identical twins. A single record per CDR3 protein comes from TCRdb applying MiXCR to the 5' RACE reads. The sample contains about 520,000 distinct CDR3 sequences, approximately 22% of which appear only once. These data are also associated with another study on T cells expressing NK-cell markers. That study reports: According to the study, TCR beta repertoires originated from sorted CD3+CD56+NKG2C+, CD3+CD56+NKG2C- and CD3+CD56-NKG2C+ T cells. The same clonotypes also predominated in the CD3+CD56-NKG2C+ fraction of a handful of donors.

The sequenced material came from CD4+ T cells sorted from blood. This receptor was taken from a woman between 18 and 29 years old in good health. The chain combines TRBV12-3 or TRBV12-4 with TRBJ1-1, with unresolved D. This CDR3 is CASSLASTETQAFF. The CDR3 DNA is TGTGCCAGCAGTTTGGCCTCTACAGAAACGCAAGCTTTCTTT.